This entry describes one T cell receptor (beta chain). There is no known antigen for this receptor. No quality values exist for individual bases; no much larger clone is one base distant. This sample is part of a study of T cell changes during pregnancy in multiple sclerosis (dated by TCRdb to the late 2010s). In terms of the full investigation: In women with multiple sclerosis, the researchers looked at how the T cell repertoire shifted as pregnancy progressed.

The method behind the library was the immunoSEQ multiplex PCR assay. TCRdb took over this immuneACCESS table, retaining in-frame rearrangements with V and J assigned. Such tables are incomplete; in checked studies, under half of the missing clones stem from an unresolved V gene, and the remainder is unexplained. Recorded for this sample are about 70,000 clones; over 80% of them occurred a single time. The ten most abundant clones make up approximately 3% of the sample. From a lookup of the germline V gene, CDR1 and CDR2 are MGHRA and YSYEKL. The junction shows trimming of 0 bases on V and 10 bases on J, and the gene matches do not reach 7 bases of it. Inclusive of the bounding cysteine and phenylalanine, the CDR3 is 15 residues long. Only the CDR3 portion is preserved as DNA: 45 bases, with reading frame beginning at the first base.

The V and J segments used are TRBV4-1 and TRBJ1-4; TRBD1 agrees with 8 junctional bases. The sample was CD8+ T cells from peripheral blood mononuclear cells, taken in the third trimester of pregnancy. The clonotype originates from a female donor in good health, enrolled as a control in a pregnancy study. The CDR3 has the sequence CASSQEGQGAGKLFF. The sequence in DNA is TGCGCCAGCAGCCAAGAAGGCCAGGGGGCGGGAAAACTGTTTTTT.